This T cell receptor beta chain was recovered during a study of cytomegalovirus exposure and HLA in healthy donors. Details on this clone: Antigen specificity is unknown.

The PCR used 60 Vbeta and 13 Jbeta primers. Method: immunoSEQ multiplex PCR; TCRdb's copy keeps in-frame clones and lacks some. The sample records 150,000 to 200,000 clones, around 74% being singletons. Trimming left V 6 bases short and J 0 bases short, with 11 bases between. The CDR3 has 14 amino acids. Germline-derived CDR1 and CDR2 are KGHSH and LQKENI. Points from the study as a whole: As a later analysis showed, several of the most significant clusters appeared to be linked to common viral pathogens.

The rearrangement links TRBV18 to TRBJ1-1; D ambiguous. The sample comprised PBMCs. This clonotype was obtained from a female donor in good health and CMV-seronegative. The DNA of the CDR3 is TGTGCCAGCTCCCCGGGGAGAATGAACACTGAAGCTTTCTTT. Translated, it gives CASSPGRMNTEAFF. Looking up the rest from reference TRBV18 and TRBJ1-1 gives the full variable domain: NAGVMQNPRHLVRRRGQEARLRCSPMKGHSHVYWYRQLPEEGLKFMVYLQKENIIDESGMPKERFSAEFPKEGPSILRIQQVVRGDSAAYFCASSPGRMNTEAFFGQGTRLTVV.